The T cell receptor beta chain under discussion was sequenced for a study of cytomegalovirus exposure and HLA in healthy donors. Turning to the study itself: A subsequent analysis reported that the approximately 120 validation repertoires were produced on the same platform that had also been used for the approximately 700 first-cohort repertoires.

The study drew the donors from its roughly 120-subject validation cohort, separate from the approximately 670-subject first cohort. Here immunoSEQ multiplex PCR was the method, and the copy in TCRdb shows in-frame clones only, minus some. The sample has 240,000 or so clones; around 85% are singletons. The V and J ends lost 1 base and 1 base respectively, with 14 bases between them. The V gene's germline CDR1 is MGHRA and CDR2 YSYEKL. The CDR3 covers 16 residues. Notes on the study in general: Overall, 164 TCR beta chains were annotated as cytomegalovirus-associated. Despite most TCR sequences being rare, some public TCRs occurred in many donors.

Comment on this clone: The antigen is not known.

The chain has TRBV4-1 and TRBJ2-7; tentatively, D is TRBD1 (5 bases). Material: PBMCs. This sequence was found in a woman in her thirties in good health and CMV-seropositive. CDR3 sequence reads: CASSQVSTVLSYEQYF. The CDR3 DNA reads TGCGCCAGCAGCCAAGTCTCGACAGTCTTATCCTACGAGCAGTACTTC.